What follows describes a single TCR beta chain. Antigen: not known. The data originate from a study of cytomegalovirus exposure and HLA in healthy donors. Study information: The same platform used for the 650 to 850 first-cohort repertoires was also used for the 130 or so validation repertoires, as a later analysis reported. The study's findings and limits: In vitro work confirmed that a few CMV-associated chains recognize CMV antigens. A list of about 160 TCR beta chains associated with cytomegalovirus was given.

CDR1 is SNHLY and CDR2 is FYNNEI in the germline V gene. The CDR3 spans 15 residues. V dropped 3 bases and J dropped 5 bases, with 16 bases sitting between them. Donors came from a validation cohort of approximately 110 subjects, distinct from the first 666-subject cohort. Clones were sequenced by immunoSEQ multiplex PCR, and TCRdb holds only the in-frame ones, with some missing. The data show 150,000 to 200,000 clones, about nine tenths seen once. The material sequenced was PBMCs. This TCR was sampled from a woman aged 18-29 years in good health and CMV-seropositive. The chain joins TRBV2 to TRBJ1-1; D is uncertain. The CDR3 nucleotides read TGTGCCAGCAGTGAGAACCGGGTCGCGCGAACTGAAGCTTTCTTT. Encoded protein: CASSENRVARTEAFF.